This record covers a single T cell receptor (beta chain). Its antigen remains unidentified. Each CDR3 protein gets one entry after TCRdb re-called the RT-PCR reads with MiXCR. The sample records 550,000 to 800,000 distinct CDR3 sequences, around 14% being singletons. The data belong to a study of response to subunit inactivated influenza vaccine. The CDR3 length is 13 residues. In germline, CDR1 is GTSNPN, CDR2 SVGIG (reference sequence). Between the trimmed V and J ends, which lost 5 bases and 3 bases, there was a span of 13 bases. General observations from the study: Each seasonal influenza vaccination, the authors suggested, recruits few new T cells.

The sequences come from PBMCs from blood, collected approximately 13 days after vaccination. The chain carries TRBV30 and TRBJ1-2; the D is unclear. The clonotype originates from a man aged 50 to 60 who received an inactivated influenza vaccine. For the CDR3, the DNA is TGTGCCTGGCATCATGGAGTCTACTATGGCTACACCTTC. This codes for CAWHHGVYYGYTF.